Below are 21 T cell receptor beta chains sequenced from a single sample in a study of control samples from healthy donors and cancer patients (dated by TCRdb to the early 2020s). Library construction relied on the immunoSEQ multiplex PCR assay. Held by TCRdb, this immuneACCESS table contains in-frame sequences only and omits some clones. Under half of the omission traces to an unresolved V gene where checked; the cause of the rest is unknown. The sample contains 85,000 to 95,000 clones, roughly nine tenths of them found a single time. About 0.92% of the sample is in the top ten clones. Sequenced sample: blood. All receptors derive from a woman aged 25 to 39 in good health.

CDR3 nucleotide sequence: TGTGCCTGGAGGCGGGAGCCAAAGGCGGTTGGCTACACCTTC. This sequence encodes CAWRREPKAVGYTF. The chain couples TRBV30 to TRBJ1-2; D remains ambiguous. Trimming shortened V by 3 bases and J by 7 bases, and 18 bases separated the two germline ends. Germline V lookup: CDR1 GTSNPN, CDR2 SVGIG (reference sequence). This CDR3 contains 14 residues.

The chain carries TRBV19 and TRBJ2-7; possibly TRBD1 or TRBD2 for D (5 bases each). The CDR3 has 14 amino acids. Per germline, CDR1 LNHDA and CDR2 SQIVND (reference sequence). With 6 bases removed from V and 2 bases from J, the gap between germline ends came to 14 bases. Written as DNA, the CDR3 is TGTGCCAGTAGCTTAGGGACCAGGGCCTACGAGCAGTACTTC. It is translated as CASSLGTRAYEQYF.

The gene calls are TRBV2 and TRBJ2-6; D is ambiguous. The CDR3 extends over 14 amino acids. Trimming removed 7 bases at V and 7 bases at J, with 14 bases between. CDR1 is SNHLY and CDR2 is FYNNEI in the germline V gene. CDR3 sequence (DNA): TGTGCCAGCAAAGGCGAAGCACGTGCCAACGTCCTGACTTTC. This translates into CASKGEARANVLTF.

The genes are TRBV29-1 and TRBJ2-4; D is uncertain. The germline V gene encodes CDR1 SQVTM and CDR2 ANQGSEA. This CDR3 is built from 11 residues. Trimming left V 4 bases short and J 8 bases short, with 9 bases between. Written as DNA, the CDR3 is TGCAGCGTTGGTGACATCGACATTCAGTACTTC. Its protein product is CSVGDIDIQYF.

V and J are TRBV30 and TRBJ2-1; perhaps TRBD1 as D (5 bases). Trimming took 0 bases from V and 9 from J, leaving 12 bases between them. Germline V gives CDR1 GTSNPN, CDR2 SVGIG (reference sequence). The CDR3 covers 13 residues. The CDR3 DNA is TGTGCCTGGAGTGTTTCAGGGCTTATTGAGCAGTTCTTC. Residues: CAWSVSGLIEQFF.

The rearrangement links TRBV10-1 to TRBJ2-1; maybe TRBD2 (5 bases). V lost 1 base and J 5 bases, leaving 12 bases between the germline ends. The CDR3 is 15 residues long. Germline V lookup: CDR1 WNHNN, CDR2 SYGVQD (reference sequence). The CDR3 DNA reads TGCGCCAGCAGTGAGTGGAAGTCCGGGGACAATGAGCAGTTCTTC. Translated: CASSEWKSGDNEQFF.

The chain recombines TRBV4-2 with TRBJ1-5, with D possibly being TRBD1 (5 bases). Germline CDR1 and CDR2: LGHNA and YNFKEQ. With 0 bases removed from V and 7 bases from J, the gap between germline ends came to 13 bases. The CDR3 is 15 residues long. The CDR3, as DNA: TGTGCCAGCAGCCAAGACGGAACAGGCCTGCAGCCCCAGCATTTT. Its translation is CASSQDGTGLQPQHF.

J is TRBJ2-7 and V is TRBV7-2, with D unresolved. V shed 5 bases and J shed 4 bases, with 15 bases lying between them. CDR1 SGHTA and CDR2 FQGNSA come from the germline V gene. The CDR3 covers 14 residues. The CDR3 DNA follows: TGTGCCAGCAGCCCGGACCGATTCGCTTACGAGCAGTACTTC. This encodes CASSPDRFAYEQYF.

The gene calls are TRBV18 and TRBJ1-3; D not resolved. This CDR3 comprises 15 residues. The germline gives CDR1 KGHSH, CDR2 LQKENI. Trimming left V 5 bases short and J 0 bases short, with 11 bases between. In DNA form, the CDR3 reads TGTGCCAGCTCAACCGCGGCCGACTCTGGAAACACCATATATTTT. The encoded protein is CASSTAADSGNTIYF.

This sequence joins TRBV7-2 and TRBJ2-3; 8 nucleotides line up with TRBD2. Germline loops: CDR1 SGHTA, CDR2 FQGNSA. CDR3 size: 16 residues. The V and J ends lost 1 base and 1 base, in that order; junction bases with no gene match: 4. CDR3 amino acids: CASSLGTSRGTDTQYF. The CDR3 bases are TGTGCCAGCAGCTTAGGGACTAGCCGCGGCACAGATACGCAGTATTTT. Complete variable domain (other parts from reference TRBV7-2 and TRBJ2-3): GAGVSQSPSNKVTEKGKDVELRCDPISGHTALYWYRQSLGQGLEFLIYFQGNSAPDKSGLPSDRFSAERTGGSVSTLTIQRTQQEDSAVYLCASSLGTSRGTDTQYFGPGTRLTVL.

The V call is TRBV7-2, the J call TRBJ1-5; weak D call: TRBD1 (5 bases). CDR1 and CDR2 (germline): SGHTA, FQGNSA. The CDR3 runs 16 residues. The V and J ends lost 1 base and 2 bases respectively, with 12 bases between them. CDR3 in amino acids: CASSLVGGFGNQPQHF. CDR3 coding DNA: TGTGCCAGCAGCTTAGTCGGGGGATTCGGCAATCAGCCCCAGCATTTT. The variable domain in full, with the rest retrieved from reference TRBV7-2 and TRBJ1-5, is GAGVSQSPSNKVTEKGKDVELRCDPISGHTALYWYRQSLGQGLEFLIYFQGNSAPDKSGLPSDRFSAERTGGSVSTLTIQRTQQEDSAVYLCASSLVGGFGNQPQHFGDGTRLSIL.

The V call is TRBV5-4, the J call TRBJ2-7; 11 bases align to TRBD1. The germline V gene encodes CDR1 SGHNT and CDR2 YYREEE (reference sequence). The CDR3 extends over 15 amino acids. The ends lost 5 bases at V and 6 bases at J; junction bases unmatched: 10. CDR3 in DNA: TGTGCCAGCAGAACCGGGACAGGGGGTCTGACCGAGCAGTACTTC. Its protein is CASRTGTGGLTEQYF.

The chain couples TRBV28 to TRBJ2-2, with TRBD2 as a possible D gene (5 bases). The germline CDR1 and CDR2 sequences are MDHEN and SYDVKM. Trimming took 2 bases from V and 4 from J, leaving 8 bases between them. The CDR3 runs to 14 residues. This CDR3 reads CASSLRAGTGELFF. The CDR3, as DNA: TGTGCCAGCAGTTTACGGGCGGGCACCGGGGAGCTGTTTTTT.

This clone showed up just once. J is TRBJ2-1 and V is TRBV7-2, with TRBD2 identical over 7 bases. Germline values: CDR1 SGHTA, CDR2 FQGNSA. V trimming: 4 bases; J trimming: 0 bases; junction bases outside the gene matches: 6. There are 16 residues in the CDR3. Here the CDR3 DNA reads TGTGCCAGCAGCTCGCAAGCGGGGATCTCCTACAATGAGCAGTTCTTC. Translating gives CASSSQAGISYNEQFF.

The chain uses TRBV29-1 and TRBJ1-6; D may be TRBD1 (5 bases). From germline, CDR1 is SQVTM and CDR2 ANQGSEA. V dropped 6 bases and J dropped 6 bases, with 9 bases sitting between them. The CDR3 contains 12 residues. The CDR3 DNA reads TGCAGCGTCCGGGACGGTAATTCACCCCTCCACTTT. Its protein product is CSVRDGNSPLHF.

The chain carries TRBV18 and TRBJ2-3, with D unclear. The CDR3 contains 13 residues. Trimming pared 6 bases from V and 3 bases from J, leaving 10 bases between. Germline CDR1 is KGHSH and CDR2 is LQKENI. This chain's CDR3 is CASSPGRTDTQYF. The CDR3 DNA is TGTGCCAGCTCCCCGGGCCGGACAGATACGCAGTATTTT.

The V gene is TRBV30, the J gene TRBJ2-7; 11 nucleotides match TRBD1. The trim removed 5 bases at V and 4 bases at J, leaving 10 bases unmatched. This CDR3 has 15 residues. CDR1 GTSNPN and CDR2 SVGIG come from the germline V gene (reference sequence). DNA of the CDR3: TGTGCCTGGGGCGTCGGACAGGGGGCGAATTACGAGCAGTACTTC. It codes for CAWGVGQGANYEQYF.

V and J are TRBV18 and TRBJ2-7; a weak D match, TRBD1 (5 bases). The CDR3 is made up of 13 amino acids. Germline loops: CDR1 KGHSH, CDR2 LQKENI. V dropped 1 base and J dropped 5 bases, with 9 bases sitting between them. This chain's CDR3 is CASSPQGFHEQYF. The CDR3 DNA is TGTGCCAGCTCACCACAGGGGTTCCACGAGCAGTACTTC.

This chain connects TRBV11-2 to TRBJ1-1, with D tentatively TRBD1 (6 bases). This CDR3 spans 15 amino acids. V lost 5 bases, J lost 0 bases, and 13 bases lay in between. The germline V gene encodes CDR1 SGHAT and CDR2 FQNNGV. CDR3 region: CASSPIGTLNTEAFF. As DNA, the CDR3 is TGTGCCAGCAGCCCGATCGGGACATTGAACACTGAAGCTTTCTTT.

This chain links TRBV6-5 with TRBJ2-5, with TRBD2 matching 10 bases. The CDR3 consists of 15 residues. V shed 5 bases, J shed 4 bases, and the junction held 7 bases outside the gene matches. CDR1 is MNHEY and CDR2 is SVGAGI in the germline V gene. In DNA, the CDR3 is TGTGCCAGCAGTAGTCTAGCGGGGGTAGGAGAGACCCAGTACTTC. Its translation: CASSSLAGVGETQYF.

The chain recombines TRBV12-5 with TRBJ2-3, with 14 nucleotides matching TRBD2. V dropped 1 base and J dropped 2; count of bases not matched to a gene: 8. Germline CDR1 is LGHNT and CDR2 is FRNRAP. CDR3 length equals 19 residues. CDR3 loop: CASGLDSGTSGGYTDTQYF. For the CDR3, the DNA is TGTGCTAGTGGTTTGGACTCCGGGACTAGCGGGGGTTACACAGATACGCAGTATTTT.